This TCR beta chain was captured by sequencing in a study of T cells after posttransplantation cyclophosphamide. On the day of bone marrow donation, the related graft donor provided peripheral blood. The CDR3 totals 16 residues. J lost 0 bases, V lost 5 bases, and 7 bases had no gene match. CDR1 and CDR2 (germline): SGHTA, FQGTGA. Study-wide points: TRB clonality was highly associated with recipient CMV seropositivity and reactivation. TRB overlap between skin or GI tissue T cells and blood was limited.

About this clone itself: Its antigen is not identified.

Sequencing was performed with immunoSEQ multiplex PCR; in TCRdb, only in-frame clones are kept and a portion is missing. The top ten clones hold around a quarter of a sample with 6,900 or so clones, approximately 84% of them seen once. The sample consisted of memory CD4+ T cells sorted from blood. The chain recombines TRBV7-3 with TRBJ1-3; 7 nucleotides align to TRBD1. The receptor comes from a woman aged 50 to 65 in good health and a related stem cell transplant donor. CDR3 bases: TGTGCCAGCAGCACAGGGGCCCTGAACTCTGGAAACACCATATATTTT. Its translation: CASSTGALNSGNTIYF. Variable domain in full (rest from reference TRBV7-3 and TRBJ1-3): GAGVSQTPSNKVTEKGKYVELRCDPISGHTALYWYRQSLGQGPEFLIYFQGTGAADDSGLPNDRFFAVRPEGSVSTLKIQRTERGDSAVYLCASSTGALNSGNTIYFGEGSWLTVV.